This T cell receptor (beta chain) was profiled in a study of cytomegalovirus exposure and HLA in healthy donors. The repertoire was sequenced with immunoSEQ multiplex PCR; TCRdb's copy has only in-frame clones and lacks some. The sample holds about 360,000 clones, about nine tenths seen once. Study-level points and caveats: With high specificity and sensitivity, the classifier reportedly diagnosed cytomegalovirus status. A subsequent analysis found that TCR clusters from the first cohort also tended to co-occur in the 120 or so validation repertoires, with less than 95% of cluster scores above 0.

Points on this clone: Its antigen remains unidentified.

The CDR3 loop spans 15 amino acids. Trimming removed 2 bases from V and 1 base from J, with 9 bases in between. The V gene's germline CDR1 is MNHEY and CDR2 SMNVEV (reference sequence). The material sequenced was PBMCs. The clonotype was recovered from a woman between 18 and 29 years old in good health and CMV-seronegative. The chain uses TRBV27 and TRBJ1-5, with D maybe TRBD1 (6 bases). This CDR3 is CASSLRTGSNQPQHF. CDR3 in DNA: TGTGCCAGCAGTTTACGTACAGGGAGCAATCAGCCCCAGCATTTT.